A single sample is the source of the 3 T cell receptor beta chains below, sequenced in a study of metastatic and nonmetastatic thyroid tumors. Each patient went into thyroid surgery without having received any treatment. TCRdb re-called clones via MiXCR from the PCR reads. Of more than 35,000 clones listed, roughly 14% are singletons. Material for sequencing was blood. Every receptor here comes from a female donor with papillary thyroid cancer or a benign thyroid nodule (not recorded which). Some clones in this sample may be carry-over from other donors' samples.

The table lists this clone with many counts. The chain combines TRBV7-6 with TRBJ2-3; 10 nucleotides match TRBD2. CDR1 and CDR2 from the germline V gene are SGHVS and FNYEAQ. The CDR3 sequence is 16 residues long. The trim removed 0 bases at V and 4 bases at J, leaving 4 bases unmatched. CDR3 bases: TGTGCCAGCAGCTTAGCTAGCGGGAGGCTCCCAGATACGCAGTATTTT. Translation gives CASSLASGRLPDTQYF. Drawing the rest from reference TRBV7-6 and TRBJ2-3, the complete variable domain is GAGVSQSPRYKVTKRGQDVALRCDPISGHVSLYWYRQALGQGPEFLTYFNYEAQQDKSGLPNDRFSAERPEGSISTLTIQRTEQRDSAMYRCASSLASGRLPDTQYFGPGTRLTVL.

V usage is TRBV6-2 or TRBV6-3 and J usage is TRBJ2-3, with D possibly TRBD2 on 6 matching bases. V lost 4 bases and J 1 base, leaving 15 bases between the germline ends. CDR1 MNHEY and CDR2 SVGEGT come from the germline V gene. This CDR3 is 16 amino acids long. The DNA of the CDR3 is TGTGCCAGCAGTTGGTTCGAGGGAGGAGGCACAGATACGCAGTATTTT. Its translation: CASSWFEGGGTDTQYF.

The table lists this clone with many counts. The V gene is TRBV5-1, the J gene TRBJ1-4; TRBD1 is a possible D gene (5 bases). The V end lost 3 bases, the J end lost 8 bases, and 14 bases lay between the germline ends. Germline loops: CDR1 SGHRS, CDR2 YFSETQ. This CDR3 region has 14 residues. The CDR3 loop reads CASSWGMGGEKLFF. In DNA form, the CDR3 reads TGCGCCAGCAGCTGGGGGATGGGCGGCGAAAAACTGTTTTTT. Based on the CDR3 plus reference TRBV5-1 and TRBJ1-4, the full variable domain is KAGVTQTPRYLIKTRGQQVTLSCSPISGHRSVSWYQQTPGQGLQFLFEYFSETQRNKGNFPGRFSGRQFSNSRSEMNVSTLELGDSALYLCASSWGMGGEKLFFGSGTQLSVL.